A single sample is the source of the 16 T cell receptor beta chains below, sequenced in a study of beta chain features in type 1 diabetes. The investigators reverse transcribed all of the isolated RNA, so they sequenced expressed TCRB transcripts. Data came from immunoSEQ multiplex PCR; TCRdb stores just in-frame clones and leaves some out. The top ten hold roughly 0.015% of the sample, which has around 280,000 clones, 15% seen once. Their recognized antigens are unknown. Study-wide results and caveats: When Type 1 diabetes patients were examined, their TCRB CDR3s proved moderately but significantly shorter in all four CD4+ subsets.

Sequencing was performed on naive CD4+ T cells from blood. These receptors all come from a man between 18 and 35 years old with type 1 diabetes.

The chain uses TRBV18 and TRBJ2-7; 7 bases align to TRBD2. V shed 4 bases, J shed 2 bases, and the junction held 5 bases outside the gene matches. The CDR3 contains 14 residues. Germline V gene data show CDR1 as KGHSH and CDR2 as LQKENI. The CDR3 region is CASSLASGTYEQYF. CDR3 DNA sequence: TGTGCCAGCTCACTTGCTAGCGGCACCTACGAGCAGTACTTC.

The chain joins TRBV12-5 to TRBJ1-6; 9 bases align to TRBD1. The germline V gene encodes CDR1 LGHNT and CDR2 FRNRAP. The J segment lost 7 bases and the V segment lost 2 bases, leaving 6 bases of the junction unmatched. This CDR3 is 16 amino acids long. The CDR3 region has the DNA TGTGCTAGTGGTTTGTATGACGGGACAGGGAATTCACCCCTCCACTTT. This translates into CASGLYDGTGNSPLHF.

This clone was observed a few times. The conserved closing phenylalanine or tryptophan is absent in this CDR3, likely reflecting a read error. The limits of the CDR3 on the DNA are not certain, so only TCRdb's listed CDR3 is given. The chain combines TRBV3-1 (or the pseudogene TRBV3-2) with TRBJ2-7; the table gives TRBD1 as D, unverified against the DNA. Germline CDR1 reads LGHDT; CDR2 reads YNNKEL (reference sequence). The CDR3 spans 8 residues, counting both ends. The CDR3 protein is CASSPRSL.

This clone has only a few counts. The chain uses TRBV10-3 and TRBJ2-3; D might be TRBD2 (7 bases). Looked up from germline, CDR1 is ENHRY and CDR2 is SYGVKD. Trimming removed 0 bases from V and 6 bases from J, with 16 bases in between. This CDR3 is built from 16 residues. The CDR3 DNA follows: TGTGCCATCAGTGAGTCGGGGGCGGGAGTAATCGATACGCAGTATTTT. Its translation: CAISESGAGVIDTQYF.

This clone was found a few times. This chain joins TRBV6-5 and TRBJ1-5, with TRBD1 matching over 7 bases. From germline, CDR1 is MNHEY and CDR2 SVGAGI. Germline trimming cut 7 bases from V and 6 bases from J; bases unmatched to any gene: 6. The CDR3 loop spans 13 amino acids. CDR3 DNA: TGTGCCAGCAACGCAGGGGGTAGTCAGCCCCAGCATTTT. Protein: CASNAGGSQPQHF.

This clone appeared once. The chain has TRBV28 and TRBJ2-7; the D gene is possibly TRBD2 (6 bases). This CDR3 has 15 residues. Trimming cost V 11 bases and J 6 bases, with 26 bases left between them. The germline CDR1 and CDR2 sequences are MDHEN and SYDVKM. CDR3 residues: CAASQPGRGFSEQYF. The CDR3 nucleotides read TGTGCCGCTTCCCAGCCGGGACGGGGGTTTAGCGAGCAGTACTTC.

The chain employs TRBV29-1 and TRBJ1-5; TRBD1 matches at 7 bases. The CDR3 runs to 13 residues. V shed 4 bases and J 4 bases; nucleotides not matched to a gene: 4. The germline gives CDR1 SQVTM, CDR2 ANQGSEA. The CDR3 DNA is TGCAGCGTTGTAACAGGGGCAAATCAGCCCCAGCATTTT. It translates to CSVVTGANQPQHF.

This clone appeared a single time. The V call is TRBV11-2, the J call TRBJ2-1; the match to TRBD2 covers 9 bases. V was clipped by 5 bases and J by 8 bases; unmatched bases: 13. The CDR3 loop spans 16 amino acids. CDR1 and CDR2 (germline): SGHAT, FQNNGV. CDR3 loop: CASSQYGAGGPDEQFF. The CDR3, as DNA: TGTGCCAGCAGCCAATACGGGGCGGGAGGGCCGGATGAGCAGTTCTTC.

The J gene is TRBJ2-2, the V gene TRBV15; 9 bases agree with TRBD1. V gave up 0 bases and J gave up 3 bases; unmatched junction bases: 8. The CDR3 is 18 amino acids. CDR1 is LNHNV and CDR2 is YYDKDF in the germline V gene (reference sequence). The CDR3 nucleotides are TGTGCCACCAGCAGAGATCGGCGGACAGGGGATCACACCGGGGAGCTGTTTTTT. Protein: CATSRDRRTGDHTGELFF.

This clone was seen only a few times. The chain employs TRBV7-9 and TRBJ2-1, with 10 bases lining up with TRBD2. J lost 7 bases, V lost 4 bases, and 7 bases had no gene match. The CDR3 sequence is 15 residues long. Germline CDR1 is SEHNR and CDR2 is FQNEAQ (reference sequence). Here the CDR3 reads CASSSPGLASNEQFF. The DNA for the CDR3 is TGTGCCAGCAGCTCGCCGGGACTAGCGTCTAATGAGCAGTTCTTC.

This rearrangement joins TRBV30 to TRBJ2-4; 7 positions match TRBD1. The CDR3 is 14 residues long. V dropped 2 bases and J dropped 6; count of bases not matched to a gene: 7. CDR1 and CDR2 from the germline V gene are GTSNPN and SVGIG (reference sequence). DNA for the CDR3: TGTGCCTGGAGTCGGGGTGGACAGGCAAACATTCAGTACTTC. The encoded protein is CAWSRGGQANIQYF.

This clone was detected a few times. The gene calls are TRBV30 and TRBJ1-2; D is undetermined. Trimming shortened V by 0 bases and J by 6 bases, and 8 bases separated the two germline ends. Per the germline V gene, CDR1 is GTSNPN and CDR2 is SVGIG (reference sequence). The CDR3 is 12 residues long. CDR3 amino acids: CAWSVQFHGYTF. The CDR3 region has the DNA TGTGCCTGGAGTGTCCAGTTCCATGGCTACACCTTC.

The chain combines TRBV28 with TRBJ2-7; maybe TRBD1 (6 bases). Germline V gene sequence: CDR1 MDHEN, CDR2 SYDVKM. The CDR3 is made up of 11 amino acids. Trimming took off 7 bases at V and 3 bases at J, with 7 bases between the two ends. The CDR3 coding sequence is TGTGCCAGCACGGACAGCTACGAGCAGTACTTC. It codes for CASTDSYEQYF.

This clone showed up just a few times. This chain connects TRBV30 to TRBJ2-7; 7 nucleotides align to TRBD1. The germline CDR1 and CDR2 sequences are GTSNPN and SVGIG (reference sequence). The CDR3 has 14 amino acids. V trimming: 1 base; J trimming: 0 bases; junction bases outside the gene matches: 3. CDR3 protein: CAWSGGTASYEQYF. DNA for the CDR3: TGTGCCTGGAGTGGGGGGACAGCCTCCTACGAGCAGTACTTC.

The rearrangement joins TRBV28 to TRBJ2-4; TRBD1 aligns across 7 bases. V lost 6 bases, J lost 0 bases, and 2 bases stayed unmatched. CDR1 and CDR2 (germline): MDHEN, SYDVKM. The CDR3 extends over 14 amino acids. The CDR3 reads CASRGGLAKNIQYF. The CDR3 region has the DNA TGTGCCAGCAGAGGGGGCTTAGCCAAAAACATTCAGTACTTC.

This clone was seen a few times. The V call is TRBV4-3, the J call TRBJ2-7, with a possible D match to TRBD2 (6 bases). The CDR3 consists of 15 residues. Trimming removed 0 bases at V and 1 base at J, with 10 bases between. Looked up from germline, CDR1 is LGHNA and CDR2 is YSLEER. In nucleotides, the CDR3 is TGCGCCAGCAGCCAAGACCTCGGAGGGTCCTACGAGCAGTACTTC. It yields the protein CASSQDLGGSYEQYF.